This T cell receptor beta chain comes out of a study of T cell responses to AZD1222 COVID-19 vaccine. Concerning this clone itself: Its specificity is not known.

The method was immunoSEQ multiplex PCR; TCRdb's version includes in-frame clones alone and lacks a portion of them. Altogether some 150,000 clones are present, around 85% being singletons, with the ten largest covering just under 7%. Notes on the study in general: Spike was spanned by vaccine-associated CD4 TCRs, with dominance at 160-218 and 743-854. Repertoire sampling happened only post peak T cell response. Seropositive status at baseline applied to only five to seven AZD1222 recipients.

V dropped 0 bases and J dropped 8 bases, with 14 bases sitting between them. The germline CDR1 and CDR2 sequences are LGHNA and YNFKEQ. This CDR3 spans 15 amino acids. This TCR came from an adult who had recovered from COVID-19. The rearrangement links TRBV4-2 to TRBJ2-1, with a possible D match to TRBD1 (6 bases). Source: peripheral blood, taken after recovery from COVID-19. CDR3 sequence reads: CASSQDRGRLYEQFF. The CDR3 DNA is TGTGCCAGCAGCCAAGACAGGGGTAGGTTATATGAGCAGTTCTTC.